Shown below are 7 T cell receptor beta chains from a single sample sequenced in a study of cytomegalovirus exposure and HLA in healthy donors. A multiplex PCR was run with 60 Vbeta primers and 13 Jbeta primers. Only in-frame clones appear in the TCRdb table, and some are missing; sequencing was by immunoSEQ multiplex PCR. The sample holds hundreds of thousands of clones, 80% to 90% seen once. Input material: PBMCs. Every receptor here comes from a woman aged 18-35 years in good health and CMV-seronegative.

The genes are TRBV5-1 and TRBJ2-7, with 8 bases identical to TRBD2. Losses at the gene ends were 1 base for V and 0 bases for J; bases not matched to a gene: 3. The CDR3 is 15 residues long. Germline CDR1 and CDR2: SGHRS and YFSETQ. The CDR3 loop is CASSLLSGSSYEQYF. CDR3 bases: TGCGCCAGCAGCTTGCTCAGCGGGAGCTCCTACGAGCAGTACTTC.

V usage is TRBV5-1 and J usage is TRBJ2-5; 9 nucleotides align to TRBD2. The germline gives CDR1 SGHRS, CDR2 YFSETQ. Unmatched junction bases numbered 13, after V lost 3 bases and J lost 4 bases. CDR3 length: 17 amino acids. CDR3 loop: CASSWSPSGGPGETQYF. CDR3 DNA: TGCGCCAGCAGCTGGAGTCCCAGCGGGGGGCCAGGAGAGACCCAGTACTTC.

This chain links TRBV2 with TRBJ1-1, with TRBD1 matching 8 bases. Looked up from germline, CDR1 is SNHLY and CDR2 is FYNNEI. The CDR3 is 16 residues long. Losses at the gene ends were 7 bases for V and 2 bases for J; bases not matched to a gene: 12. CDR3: CASTLTGGPTNTEAFF. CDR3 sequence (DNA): TGTGCCAGCACATTAACAGGGGGACCCACTAACACTGAAGCTTTCTTT.

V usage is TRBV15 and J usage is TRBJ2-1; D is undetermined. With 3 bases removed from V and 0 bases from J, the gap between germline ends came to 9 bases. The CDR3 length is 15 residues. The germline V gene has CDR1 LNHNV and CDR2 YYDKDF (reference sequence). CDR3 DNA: TGTGCCACCAGCAGCCGTTCGAGCTCCTACAATGAGCAGTTCTTC. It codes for CATSSRSSSYNEQFF.

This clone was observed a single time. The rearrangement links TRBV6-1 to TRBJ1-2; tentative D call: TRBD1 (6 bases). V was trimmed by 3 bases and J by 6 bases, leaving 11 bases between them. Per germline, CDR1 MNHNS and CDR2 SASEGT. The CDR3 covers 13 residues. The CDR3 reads CASSDANRDGYTF. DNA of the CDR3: TGTGCCAGCAGTGATGCGAACAGGGATGGCTACACCTTC.

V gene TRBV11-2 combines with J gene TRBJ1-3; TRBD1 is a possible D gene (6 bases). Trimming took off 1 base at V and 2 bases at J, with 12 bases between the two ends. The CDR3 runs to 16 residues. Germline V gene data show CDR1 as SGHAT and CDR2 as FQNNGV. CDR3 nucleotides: TGTGCCAGCAGCTTAGTTCGGGGGGCGGCTGGAAACACCATATATTTT. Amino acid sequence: CASSLVRGAAGNTIYF. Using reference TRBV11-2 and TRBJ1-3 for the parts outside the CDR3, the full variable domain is EAGVAQSPRYKIIEKRQSVAFWCNPISGHATLYWYQQILGQGPKLLIQFQNNGVVDDSQLPKDRFSAERLKGVDSTLKIQPAKLEDSAVYLCASSLVRGAAGNTIYFGEGSWLTVV.

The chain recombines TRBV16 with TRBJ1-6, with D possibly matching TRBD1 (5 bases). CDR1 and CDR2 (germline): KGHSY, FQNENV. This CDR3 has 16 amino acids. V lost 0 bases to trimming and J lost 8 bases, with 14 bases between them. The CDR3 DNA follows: TGTGCCAGCAGCCAATCTCGGCAGGGTTGGGATTCACCCCTCCACTTT. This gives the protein CASSQSRQGWDSPLHF.